This T cell receptor (beta chain) was documented in a study of CD8+ T cells in alopecia areata. Study summary: Severity scoring for treated patients was based on the percentage of affected scalp area.

V was pared by 1 base and J by 7 bases, with 3 bases of the junction left unmatched. The CDR3 is made up of 15 amino acids. Germline lookup yields CDR1 SEHNR and CDR2 FQNEAQ (reference sequence). Treatment described: oral pan-JAK inhibitor, 5-10 mg twice daily. It was cDNA, reverse transcribed from extracted RNA, that served as the sequencing template. TCRdb's copy holds only in-frame clones and misses some; the assay was immunoSEQ multiplex PCR. The sample includes 150,000 to 250,000 clones, about 60% of them seen just once. Findings of the study overall: Scalp clonality and expanded CD8+ clones among the top 100 showed significant decreases with tofacitinib.

The sample holds a few counts of this clone. Its specificity is not known. This receptor was taken from a human donor with alopecia areata. The material was CD4+ T cells sorted from blood, obtained at week 4, from a patient treated with tofacitinib. The chain has TRBV7-9 and TRBJ1-4; 10 nucleotides match TRBD1. CDR3 sequence reads: CASSLDGTGAEKLFF. CDR3 nucleotides: TGTGCCAGCAGCTTAGATGGGACAGGGGCTGAAAAACTGTTTTTT. Full variable domain (outside the CDR3, taken from reference TRBV7-9 and TRBJ1-4): DTGVSQNPRHKITKRGQNVTFRCDPISEHNRLYWYRQTLGQGPEFLTYFQNEAQLEKSRLLSDRFSAERPKGSFSTLEIQRTEQGDSAMYLCASSLDGTGAEKLFFGSGTQLSVL.